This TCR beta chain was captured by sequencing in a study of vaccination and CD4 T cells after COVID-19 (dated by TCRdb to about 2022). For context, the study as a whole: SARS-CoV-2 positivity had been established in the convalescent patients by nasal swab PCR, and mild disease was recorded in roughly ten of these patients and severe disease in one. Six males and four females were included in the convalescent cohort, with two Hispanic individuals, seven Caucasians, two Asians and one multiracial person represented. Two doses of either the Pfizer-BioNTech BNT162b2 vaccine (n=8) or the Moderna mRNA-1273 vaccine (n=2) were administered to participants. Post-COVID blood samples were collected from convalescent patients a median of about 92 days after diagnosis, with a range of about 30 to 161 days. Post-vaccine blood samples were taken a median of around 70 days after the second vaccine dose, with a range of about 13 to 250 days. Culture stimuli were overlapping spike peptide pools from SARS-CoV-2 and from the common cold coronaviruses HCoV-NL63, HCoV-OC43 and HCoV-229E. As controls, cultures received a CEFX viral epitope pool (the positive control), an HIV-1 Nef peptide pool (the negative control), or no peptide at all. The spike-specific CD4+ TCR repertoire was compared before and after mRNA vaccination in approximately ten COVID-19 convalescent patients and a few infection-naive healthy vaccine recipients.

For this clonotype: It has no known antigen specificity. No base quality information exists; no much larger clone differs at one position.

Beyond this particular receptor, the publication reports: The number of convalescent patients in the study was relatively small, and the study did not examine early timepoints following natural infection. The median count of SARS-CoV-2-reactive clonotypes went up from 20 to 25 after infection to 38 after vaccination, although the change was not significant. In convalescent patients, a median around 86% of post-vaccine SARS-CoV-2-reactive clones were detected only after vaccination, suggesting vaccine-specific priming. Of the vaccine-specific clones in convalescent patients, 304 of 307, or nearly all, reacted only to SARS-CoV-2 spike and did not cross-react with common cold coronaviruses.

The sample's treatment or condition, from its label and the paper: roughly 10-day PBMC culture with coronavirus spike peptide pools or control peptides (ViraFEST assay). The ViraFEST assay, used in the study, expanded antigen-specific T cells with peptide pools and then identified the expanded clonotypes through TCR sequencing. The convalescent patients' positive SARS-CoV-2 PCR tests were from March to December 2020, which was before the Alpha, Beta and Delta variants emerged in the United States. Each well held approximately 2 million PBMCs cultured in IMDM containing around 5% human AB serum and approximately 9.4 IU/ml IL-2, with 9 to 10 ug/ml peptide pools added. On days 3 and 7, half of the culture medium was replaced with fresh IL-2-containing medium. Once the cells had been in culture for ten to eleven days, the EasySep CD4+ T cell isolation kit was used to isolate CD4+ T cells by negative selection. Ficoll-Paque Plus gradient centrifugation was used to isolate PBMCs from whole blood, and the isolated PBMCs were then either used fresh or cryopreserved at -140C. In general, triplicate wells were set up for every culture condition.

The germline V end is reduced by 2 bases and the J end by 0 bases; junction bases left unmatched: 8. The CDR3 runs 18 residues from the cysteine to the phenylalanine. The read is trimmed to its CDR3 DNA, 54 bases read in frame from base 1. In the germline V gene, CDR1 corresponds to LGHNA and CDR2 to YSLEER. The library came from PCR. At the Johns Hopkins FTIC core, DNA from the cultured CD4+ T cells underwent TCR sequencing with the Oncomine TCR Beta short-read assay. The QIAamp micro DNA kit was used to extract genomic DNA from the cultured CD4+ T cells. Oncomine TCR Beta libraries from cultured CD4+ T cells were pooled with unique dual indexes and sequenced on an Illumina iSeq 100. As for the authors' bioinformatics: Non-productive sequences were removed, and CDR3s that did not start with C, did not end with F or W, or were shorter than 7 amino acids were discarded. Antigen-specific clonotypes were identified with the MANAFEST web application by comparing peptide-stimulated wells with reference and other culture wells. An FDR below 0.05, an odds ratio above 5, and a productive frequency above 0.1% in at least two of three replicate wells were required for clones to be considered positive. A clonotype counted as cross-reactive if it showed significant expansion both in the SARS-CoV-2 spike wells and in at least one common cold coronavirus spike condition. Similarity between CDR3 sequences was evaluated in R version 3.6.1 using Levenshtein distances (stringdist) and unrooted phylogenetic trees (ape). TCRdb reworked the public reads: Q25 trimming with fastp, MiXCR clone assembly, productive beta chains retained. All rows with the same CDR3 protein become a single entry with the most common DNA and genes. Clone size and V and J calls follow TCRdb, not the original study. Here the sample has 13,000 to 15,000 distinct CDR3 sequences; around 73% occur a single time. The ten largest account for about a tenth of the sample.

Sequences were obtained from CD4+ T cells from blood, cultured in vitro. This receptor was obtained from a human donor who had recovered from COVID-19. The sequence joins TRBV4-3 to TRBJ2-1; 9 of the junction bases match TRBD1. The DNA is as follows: TGCGCCAGCAGCCAAACACCGGGACAGGGTATCTCCTACAATGAGCAGTTCTTC. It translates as CASSQTPGQGISYNEQFF.